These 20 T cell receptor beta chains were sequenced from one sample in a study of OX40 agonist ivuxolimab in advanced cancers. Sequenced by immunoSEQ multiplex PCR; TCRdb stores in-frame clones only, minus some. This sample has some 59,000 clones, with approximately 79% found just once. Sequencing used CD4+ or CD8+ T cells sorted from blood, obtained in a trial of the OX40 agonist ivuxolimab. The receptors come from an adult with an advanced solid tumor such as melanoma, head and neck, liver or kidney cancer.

The CDR3 here is CASSPGSTNEKLFF. The CDR3 DNA follows: TGTGCCAGCAGCCCAGGGAGTACTAATGAAAAACTGTTTTTT. The genes are TRBV11-2 and TRBJ1-4; possible D gene TRBD1, 5 bases. The CDR3 totals 14 residues. V was trimmed by 5 bases and J by 2 bases, leaving 9 bases between them. Germline-derived CDR1 and CDR2 are SGHAT and FQNNGV.

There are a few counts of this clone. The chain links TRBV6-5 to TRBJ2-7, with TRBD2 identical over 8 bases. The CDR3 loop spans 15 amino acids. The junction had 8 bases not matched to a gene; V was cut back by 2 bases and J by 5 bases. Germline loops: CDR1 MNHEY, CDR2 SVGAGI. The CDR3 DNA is TGTGCCAGCAGTTACACGGGAGGGAGGGCCCACGAGCAGTACTTC. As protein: CASSYTGGRAHEQYF.

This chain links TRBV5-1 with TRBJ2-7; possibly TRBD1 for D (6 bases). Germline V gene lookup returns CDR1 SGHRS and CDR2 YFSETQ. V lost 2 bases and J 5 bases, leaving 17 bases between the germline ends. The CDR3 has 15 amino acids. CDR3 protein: CASSFGQRSSDEQYF. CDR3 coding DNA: TGCGCCAGCAGCTTCGGACAGAGGAGCTCGGACGAGCAGTACTTC.

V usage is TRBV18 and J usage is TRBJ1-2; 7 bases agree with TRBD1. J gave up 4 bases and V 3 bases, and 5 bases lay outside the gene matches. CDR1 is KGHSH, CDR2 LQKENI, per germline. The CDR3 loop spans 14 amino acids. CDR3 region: CASSPSTGAYGYTF. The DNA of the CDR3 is TGTGCCAGCTCACCCTCAACAGGGGCCTATGGCTACACCTTC.

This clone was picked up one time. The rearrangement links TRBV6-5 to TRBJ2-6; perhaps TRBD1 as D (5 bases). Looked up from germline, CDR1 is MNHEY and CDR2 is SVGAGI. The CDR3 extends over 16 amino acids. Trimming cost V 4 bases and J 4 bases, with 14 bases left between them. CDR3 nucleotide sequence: TGTGCCAGCAGTTCAACGCAGGGCAACGGGGCCAACGTCCTGACTTTC. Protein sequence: CASSSTQGNGANVLTF.

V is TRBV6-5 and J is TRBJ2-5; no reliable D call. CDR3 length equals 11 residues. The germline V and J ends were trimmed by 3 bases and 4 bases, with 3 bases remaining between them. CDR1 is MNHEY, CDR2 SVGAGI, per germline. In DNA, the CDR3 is TGTGCCAGCAGTTATTTAGAGACCCAGTACTTC. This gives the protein CASSYLETQYF.

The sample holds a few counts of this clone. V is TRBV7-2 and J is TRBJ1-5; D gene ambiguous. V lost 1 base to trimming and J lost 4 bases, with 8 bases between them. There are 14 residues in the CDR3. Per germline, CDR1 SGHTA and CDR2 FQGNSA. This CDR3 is CASSLGLKNQPQHF. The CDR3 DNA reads TGTGCCAGCAGCTTAGGGCTAAAAAATCAGCCCCAGCATTTT.

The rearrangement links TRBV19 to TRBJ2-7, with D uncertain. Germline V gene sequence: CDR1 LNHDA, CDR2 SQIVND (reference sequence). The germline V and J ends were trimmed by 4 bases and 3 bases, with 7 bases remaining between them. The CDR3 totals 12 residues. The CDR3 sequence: CASSNSFYEQYF. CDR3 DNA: TGTGCCAGTAGTAACAGCTTCTACGAGCAGTACTTC. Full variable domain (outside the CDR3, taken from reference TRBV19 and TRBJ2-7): DGGITQSPKYLFRKEGQNVTLSCEQNLNHDAMYWYRQDPGQGLRLIYYSQIVNDFQKGDIAEGYSVSREKKESFPLTVTSAQKNPTAFYLCASSNSFYEQYFGPGTRLTVT.

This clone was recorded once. This CDR3 reads CASSQDDGPSLDNEQFF. For the CDR3, the DNA is TGTGCCAGCAGCCAAGATGATGGTCCTAGTCTAGACAATGAGCAGTTCTTC. V usage is TRBV14 and J usage is TRBJ2-1; D is uncertain. The V gene's germline CDR1 is SGHDN and CDR2 FVKESK. The CDR3 is made up of 17 amino acids. Trimming left V 0 bases short and J 5 bases short, with 17 bases between.

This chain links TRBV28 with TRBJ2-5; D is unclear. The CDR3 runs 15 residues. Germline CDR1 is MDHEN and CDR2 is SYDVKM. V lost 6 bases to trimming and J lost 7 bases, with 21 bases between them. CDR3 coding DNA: TGTGCCAGCAGCCACAGTCACTCCCCCGCAGGGACCCAGTACTTC. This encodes CASSHSHSPAGTQYF.

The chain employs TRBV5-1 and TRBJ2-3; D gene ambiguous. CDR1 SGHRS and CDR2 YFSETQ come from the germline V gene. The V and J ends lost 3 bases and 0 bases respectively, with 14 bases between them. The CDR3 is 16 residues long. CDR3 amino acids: CASSYLPDASTDTQYF. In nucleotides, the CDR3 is TGCGCCAGCAGCTACTTGCCCGACGCTAGCACAGATACGCAGTATTTT.

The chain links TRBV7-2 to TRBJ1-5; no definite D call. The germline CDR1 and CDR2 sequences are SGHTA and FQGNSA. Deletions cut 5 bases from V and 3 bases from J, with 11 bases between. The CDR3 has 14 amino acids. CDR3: CASSPDSHNQPQHF. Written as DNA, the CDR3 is TGTGCCAGCAGCCCGGACTCACACAATCAGCCCCAGCATTTT. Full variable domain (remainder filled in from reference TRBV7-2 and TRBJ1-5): GAGVSQSPSNKVTEKGKDVELRCDPISGHTALYWYRQSLGQGLEFLIYFQGNSAPDKSGLPSDRFSAERTGGSVSTLTIQRTQQEDSAVYLCASSPDSHNQPQHFGDGTRLSIL.

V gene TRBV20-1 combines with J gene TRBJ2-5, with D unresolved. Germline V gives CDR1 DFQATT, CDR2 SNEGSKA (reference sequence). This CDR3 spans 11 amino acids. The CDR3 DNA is TGCACCGGCAACCTACAAGAGACCCAGTACTTC. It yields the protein CTGNLQETQYF.

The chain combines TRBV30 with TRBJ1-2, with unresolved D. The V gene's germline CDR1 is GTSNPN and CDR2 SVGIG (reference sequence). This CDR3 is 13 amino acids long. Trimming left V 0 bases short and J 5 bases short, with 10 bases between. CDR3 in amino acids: CAWSVQSLYGYTF. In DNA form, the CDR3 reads TGTGCCTGGAGTGTACAGTCCCTTTATGGCTACACCTTC.

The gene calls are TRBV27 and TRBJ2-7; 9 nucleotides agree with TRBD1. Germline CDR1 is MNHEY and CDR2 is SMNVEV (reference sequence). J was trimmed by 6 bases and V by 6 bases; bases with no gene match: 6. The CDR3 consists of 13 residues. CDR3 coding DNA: TGTGCCAGCAGAACAGGGGGCAGAGGCGAGCAGTACTTC. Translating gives CASRTGGRGEQYF.

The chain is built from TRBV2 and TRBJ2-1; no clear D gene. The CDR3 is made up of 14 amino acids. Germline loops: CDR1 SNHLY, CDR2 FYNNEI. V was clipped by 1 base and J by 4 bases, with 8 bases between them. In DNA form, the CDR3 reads TGTGCCAGCAGTGAAGGTGGCCAGTACAATGAGCAGTTCTTC. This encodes CASSEGGQYNEQFF.

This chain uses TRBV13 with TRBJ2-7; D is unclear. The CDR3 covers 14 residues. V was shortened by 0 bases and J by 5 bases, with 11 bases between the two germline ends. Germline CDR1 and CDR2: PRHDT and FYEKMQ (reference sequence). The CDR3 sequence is CASSLGARSDEQYF. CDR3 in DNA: TGTGCCAGCAGCTTAGGGGCGAGGTCGGACGAGCAGTACTTC.

CDR3 sequence reads: CASSLDVGKGETQYF. CDR3 DNA sequence: TGTGCCAGCAGCTTAGATGTTGGAAAAGGGGAGACCCAGTACTTC. This sequence joins TRBV7-2 and TRBJ2-5; D is undetermined. Trimming took off 1 base at V and 5 bases at J, with 14 bases between the two ends. Per germline, CDR1 SGHTA and CDR2 FQGNSA. The CDR3 spans 15 residues. The whole variable domain, filled in from reference TRBV7-2 and TRBJ2-5, reads GAGVSQSPSNKVTEKGKDVELRCDPISGHTALYWYRQSLGQGLEFLIYFQGNSAPDKSGLPSDRFSAERTGGSVSTLTIQRTQQEDSAVYLCASSLDVGKGETQYFGPGTRLLVL.

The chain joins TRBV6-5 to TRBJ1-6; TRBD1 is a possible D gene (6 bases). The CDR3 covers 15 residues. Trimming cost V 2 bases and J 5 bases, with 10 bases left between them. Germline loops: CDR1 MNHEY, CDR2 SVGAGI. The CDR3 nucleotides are TGTGCCAGCAGTTACGGGGGGCGAAATAATTCACCCCTCCACTTT. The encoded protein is CASSYGGRNNSPLHF.

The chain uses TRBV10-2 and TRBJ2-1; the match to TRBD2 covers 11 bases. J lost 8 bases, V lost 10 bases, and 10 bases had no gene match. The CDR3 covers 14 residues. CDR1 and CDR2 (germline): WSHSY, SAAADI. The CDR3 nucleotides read TGCGCCACCAGACTAGCGGGGTCAGCCGATGAGCAGTTCTTC. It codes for CATRLAGSADEQFF.